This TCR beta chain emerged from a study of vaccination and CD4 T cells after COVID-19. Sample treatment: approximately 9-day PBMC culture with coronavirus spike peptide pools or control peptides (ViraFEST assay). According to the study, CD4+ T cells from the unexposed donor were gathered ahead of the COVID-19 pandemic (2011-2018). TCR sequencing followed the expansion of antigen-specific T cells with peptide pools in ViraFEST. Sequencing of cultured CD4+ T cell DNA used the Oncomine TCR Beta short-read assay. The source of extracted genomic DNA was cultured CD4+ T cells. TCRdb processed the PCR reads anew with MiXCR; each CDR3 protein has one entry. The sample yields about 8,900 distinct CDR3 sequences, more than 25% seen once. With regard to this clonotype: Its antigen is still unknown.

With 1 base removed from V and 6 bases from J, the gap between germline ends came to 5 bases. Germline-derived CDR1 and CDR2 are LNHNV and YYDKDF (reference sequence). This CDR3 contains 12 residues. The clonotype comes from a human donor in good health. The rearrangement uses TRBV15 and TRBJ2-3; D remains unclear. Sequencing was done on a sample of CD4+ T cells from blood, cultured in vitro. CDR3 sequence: CATSRVADTQYF. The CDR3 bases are TGTGCCACCAGCAGAGTTGCGGATACGCAGTATTTT.